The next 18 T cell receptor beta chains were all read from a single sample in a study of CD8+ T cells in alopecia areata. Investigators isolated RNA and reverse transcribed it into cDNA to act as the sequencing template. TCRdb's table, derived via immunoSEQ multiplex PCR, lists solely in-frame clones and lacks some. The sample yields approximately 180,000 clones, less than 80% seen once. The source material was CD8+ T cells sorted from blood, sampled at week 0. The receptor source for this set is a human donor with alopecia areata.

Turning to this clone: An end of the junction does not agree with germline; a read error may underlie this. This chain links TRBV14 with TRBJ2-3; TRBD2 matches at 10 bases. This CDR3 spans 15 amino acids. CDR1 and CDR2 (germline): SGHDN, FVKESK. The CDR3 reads CASSQAGGSSDTQYF. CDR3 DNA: TGTGCCAGCAGTCAAGCGGGGGGGTCATCAGATACGCAGTATTTT. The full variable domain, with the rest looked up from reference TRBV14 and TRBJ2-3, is EAGVTQFPSHSVIEKGQTVTLRCDPISGHDNLYWYRRVMGKEIKFLLHFVKESKQDESGMPNNRFLAERTGGTYSTLKVQPAELEDSGVYFCASSQAGGSSDTQYFGPGTRLTVL.

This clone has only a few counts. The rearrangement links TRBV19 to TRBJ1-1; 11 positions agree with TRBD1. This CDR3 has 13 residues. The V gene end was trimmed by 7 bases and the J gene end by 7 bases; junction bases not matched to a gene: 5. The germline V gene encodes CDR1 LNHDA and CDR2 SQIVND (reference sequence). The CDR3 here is CASTAGTGGEAFF. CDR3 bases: TGTGCCAGTACCGCCGGGACAGGGGGTGAAGCTTTCTTT.

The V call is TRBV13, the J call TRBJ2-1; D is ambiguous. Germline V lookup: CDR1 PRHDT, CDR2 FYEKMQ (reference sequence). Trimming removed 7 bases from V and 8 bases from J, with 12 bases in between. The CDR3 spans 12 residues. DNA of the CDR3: TGTGCCAGCACTAAGGTCGGCGATGAGCAGTTCTTC. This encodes CASTKVGDEQFF.

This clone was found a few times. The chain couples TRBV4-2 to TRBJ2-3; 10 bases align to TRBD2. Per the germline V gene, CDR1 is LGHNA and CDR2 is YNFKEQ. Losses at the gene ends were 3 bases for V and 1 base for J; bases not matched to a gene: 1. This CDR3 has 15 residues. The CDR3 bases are TGTGCCAGCAGCCACCTAGCGGGGGGCACAGATACGCAGTATTTT. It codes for CASSHLAGGTDTQYF.

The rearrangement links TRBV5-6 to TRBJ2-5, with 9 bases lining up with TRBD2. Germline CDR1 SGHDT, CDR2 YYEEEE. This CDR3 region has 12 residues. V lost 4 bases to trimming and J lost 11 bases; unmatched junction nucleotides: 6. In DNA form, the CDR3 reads TGTGCCAGCAGCCGGGGACTAGCACGGCAGTACTTC. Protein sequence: CASSRGLARQYF.

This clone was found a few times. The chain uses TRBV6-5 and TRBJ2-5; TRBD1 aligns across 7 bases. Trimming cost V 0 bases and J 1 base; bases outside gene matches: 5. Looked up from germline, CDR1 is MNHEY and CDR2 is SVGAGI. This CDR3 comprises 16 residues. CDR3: CASSYSEGTAQETQYF. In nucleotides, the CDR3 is TGTGCCAGCAGTTACTCAGAAGGGACAGCCCAAGAGACCCAGTACTTC.

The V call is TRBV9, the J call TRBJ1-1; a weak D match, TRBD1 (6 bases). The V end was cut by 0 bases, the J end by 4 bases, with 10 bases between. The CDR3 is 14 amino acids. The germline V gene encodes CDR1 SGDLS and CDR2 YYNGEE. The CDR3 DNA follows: TGTGCCAGCAGCGTAGCGGGGGCTGGCACTGAAGCTTTCTTT. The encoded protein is CASSVAGAGTEAFF.

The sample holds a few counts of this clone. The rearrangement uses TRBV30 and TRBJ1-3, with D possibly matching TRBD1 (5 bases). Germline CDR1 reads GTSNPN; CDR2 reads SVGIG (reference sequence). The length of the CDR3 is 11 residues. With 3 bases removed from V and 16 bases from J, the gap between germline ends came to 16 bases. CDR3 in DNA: TGTGCCTGGAGCGTTAGGGGCATAGGGTATTTT. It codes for CAWSVRGIGYF.

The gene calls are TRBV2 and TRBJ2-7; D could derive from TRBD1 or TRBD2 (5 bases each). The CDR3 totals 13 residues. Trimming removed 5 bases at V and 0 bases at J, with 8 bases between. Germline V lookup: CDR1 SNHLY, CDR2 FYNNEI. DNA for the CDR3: TGTGCCAGCAGTTGGGACGTCTCCTACGAGCAGTACTTC. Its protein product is CASSWDVSYEQYF.

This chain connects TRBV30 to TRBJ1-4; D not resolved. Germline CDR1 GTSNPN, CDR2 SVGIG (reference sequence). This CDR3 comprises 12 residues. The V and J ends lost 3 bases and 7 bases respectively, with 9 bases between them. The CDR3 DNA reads TGTGCCTGGAGGGGTGGTGGTGAAAAACTGTTTTTT. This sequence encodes CAWRGGGEKLFF.

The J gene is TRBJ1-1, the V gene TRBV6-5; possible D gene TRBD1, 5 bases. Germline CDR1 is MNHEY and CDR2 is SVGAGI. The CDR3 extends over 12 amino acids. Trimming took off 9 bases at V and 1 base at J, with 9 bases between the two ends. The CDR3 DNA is TGTGCCAGTAATACAGGGAACACTGAAGCTTTCTTT. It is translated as CASNTGNTEAFF.

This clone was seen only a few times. The CDR3 reads CSVPQTGLNYGYTF. CDR3 DNA sequence: TGCAGCGTTCCTCAAACAGGGCTAAACTATGGCTACACCTTC. The V and J genes are TRBV29-1 and TRBJ1-2; TRBD1 is a possible D gene (6 bases). The V and J ends lost 5 bases and 2 bases respectively, with 15 bases between them. This CDR3 comprises 14 residues. CDR1 is SQVTM and CDR2 is ANQGSEA in the germline V gene.

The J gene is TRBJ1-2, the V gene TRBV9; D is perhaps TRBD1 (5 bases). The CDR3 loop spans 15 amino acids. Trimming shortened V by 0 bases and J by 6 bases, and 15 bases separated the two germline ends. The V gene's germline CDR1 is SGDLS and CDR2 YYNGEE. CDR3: CASSVDDSLVDGYTF. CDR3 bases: TGTGCCAGCAGCGTAGACGACAGTTTAGTCGATGGCTACACCTTC.

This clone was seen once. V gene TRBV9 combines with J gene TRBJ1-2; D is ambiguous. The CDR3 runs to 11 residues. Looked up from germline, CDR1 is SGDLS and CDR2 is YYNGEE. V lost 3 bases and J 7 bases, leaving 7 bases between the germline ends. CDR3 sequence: CASSDWTGYTF. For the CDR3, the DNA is TGTGCCAGCAGCGATTGGACTGGCTACACCTTC.

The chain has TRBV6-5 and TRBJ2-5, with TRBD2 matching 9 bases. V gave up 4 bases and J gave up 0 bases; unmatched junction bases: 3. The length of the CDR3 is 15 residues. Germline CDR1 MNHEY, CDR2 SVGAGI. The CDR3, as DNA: TGTGCCAGCAGTTTTAGCGGGGGTTACCAAGAGACCCAGTACTTC. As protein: CASSFSGGYQETQYF.

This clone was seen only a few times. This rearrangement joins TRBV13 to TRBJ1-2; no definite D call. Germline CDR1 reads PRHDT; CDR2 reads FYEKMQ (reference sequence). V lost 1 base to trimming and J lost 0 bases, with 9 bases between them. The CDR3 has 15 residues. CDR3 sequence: CASSLAARPNYGYTF. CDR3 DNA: TGTGCCAGCAGCTTAGCGGCCAGACCTAACTATGGCTACACCTTC.

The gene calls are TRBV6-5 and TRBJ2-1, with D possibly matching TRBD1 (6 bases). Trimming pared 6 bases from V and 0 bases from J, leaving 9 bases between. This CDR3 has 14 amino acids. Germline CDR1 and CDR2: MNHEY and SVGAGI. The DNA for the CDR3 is TGTGCCAGCAGGCAGGGGAGCTCCTACAATGAGCAGTTCTTC. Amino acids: CASRQGSSYNEQFF.

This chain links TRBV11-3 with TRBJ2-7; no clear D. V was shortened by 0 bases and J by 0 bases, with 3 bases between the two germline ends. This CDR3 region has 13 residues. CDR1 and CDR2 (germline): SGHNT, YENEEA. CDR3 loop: CASSLEDSYEQYF. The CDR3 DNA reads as TGTGCCAGCAGCTTAGAGGACTCCTACGAGCAGTACTTC.